This T cell receptor beta chain is drawn from a study of T cell responses to AZD1222 COVID-19 vaccine. Overall study results and limits: Researchers took repertoire samples only after the peak T cell response had come. White British donors predominated, females outnumbered males, and clonal diversity was possibly underestimated.

CDR3 length: 14 residues. Germline CDR1 is KGHSH and CDR2 is LQKENI. Generated by immunoSEQ multiplex PCR, the TCRdb table keeps only in-frame clones and is missing some. The sample contains more than 90,000 clones, 88% of which appear only once. To note about this clone: Its antigen is not known. Germline is not matched at one junction end, which may reflect a read error.

This TCR was recovered from an adult who received the AZD1222 COVID-19 vaccine. The source was peripheral blood, collected 28 days after the second AZD1222 dose. This chain uses TRBV18 with TRBJ2-5; 8 positions agree with TRBD1. The DNA for the CDR3 is TGTACCAGCTCACCTGGCCAGGGGGCAGAGACCCAGTACTTC. Encoded protein: CTSSPGQGAETQYF.